These T cell receptor beta chains were read from a single sample in a study of identical twins. TCRdb re-called the 5' RACE reads through MiXCR, storing one row per CDR3 protein. The profile shows about 700,000 distinct CDR3 sequences, 6.1% of them singletons. The sample was naive T cells sorted from blood. The receptors stem from a man aged 18 to 29 in good health. CDR3s include the opening cysteine and the closing phenylalanine or tryptophan. The order of the fields is clone size, J gene, D gene, V gene, CDR3 DNA, CDR3 protein. The D gene is left open where the match is weak. Rows give clone size only sometimes, using once, few, many, or a class for an expanded clone.

clone_size: .; j_call: TRBJ2-3; d_call: TRBD2; v_call: TRBV29-1; cdr3_nt: TGCAGCATTAAACTAGCGGGAGAGGCAGATACGCAGTATTTT; cdr3_aa: CSIKLAGEADTQYF
clone_size: many; j_call: TRBJ1-1; d_call: .; v_call: TRBV12-3/TRBV12-4; cdr3_nt: TGTGCCAGCACGCGTGGACCGAACACTGAAGCTTTCTTT; cdr3_aa: CASTRGPNTEAFF
clone_size: few; j_call: TRBJ2-7; d_call: .; v_call: TRBV9; cdr3_nt: TGTGCCAGCAGCGTAGCTACTGGAGGCGAGCAGTACTTC; cdr3_aa: CASSVATGGEQYF
clone_size: few; j_call: TRBJ2-1; d_call: .; v_call: TRBV7-2; cdr3_nt: TGTGCCAGCAGGATAACAGGGACGTATGAGCAGTTCTTC; cdr3_aa: CASRITGTYEQFF
clone_size: many; j_call: TRBJ1-1; d_call: TRBD1; v_call: TRBV12-3/TRBV12-4; cdr3_nt: TGTGCCAGCCCCGGGACAGGTAACACTGAAGCTTTCTTT; cdr3_aa: CASPGTGNTEAFF
clone_size: few; j_call: TRBJ2-1; d_call: TRBD2; v_call: TRBV2; cdr3_nt: TGTGCCAGCAGGCCGGGGGGTCTGGTCTACAATGAGCAGTTCTTC; cdr3_aa: CASRPGGLVYNEQFF
clone_size: few; j_call: TRBJ2-3; d_call: .; v_call: TRBV25-1; cdr3_nt: TGTGCCAGCAGTGAGGGCAGCAACTGGGGGGATACGCAGTATTTT; cdr3_aa: CASSEGSNWGDTQYF
clone_size: .; j_call: TRBJ2-7; d_call: TRBD2; v_call: TRBV7-9; cdr3_nt: TGTGCCAGCAGCTTAGTAGCGGGAGGAGGAGGGTACGAGCAGTACTTC; cdr3_aa: CASSLVAGGGGYEQYF
clone_size: .; j_call: TRBJ2-1; d_call: TRBD2; v_call: TRBV5-1; cdr3_nt: TGCGCCAGCAGTCAACCGGGCGGGAGGAAGTTCTTC; cdr3_aa: CASSQPGGRKFF
clone_size: many; j_call: TRBJ2-3; d_call: .; v_call: TRBV9; cdr3_nt: TGTGCCAGCAGCTTACGACTAAACACAGATACGCAGTATTTT; cdr3_aa: CASSLRLNTDTQYF
clone_size: many; j_call: TRBJ1-1; d_call: TRBD1; v_call: TRBV10-3; cdr3_nt: TGTGCCATCAGCCTTGACAGGGTGAACACTGAAGCTTTCTTT; cdr3_aa: CAISLDRVNTEAFF
clone_size: many; j_call: TRBJ2-2; d_call: TRBD2; v_call: TRBV3-1; cdr3_nt: TGTGCCAGCAGGACTAGCGGGAGTGCGTGGACCGGGGAGCTGTTTTTT; cdr3_aa: CASRTSGSAWTGELFF
clone_size: .; j_call: TRBJ2-2; d_call: .; v_call: TRBV25-1; cdr3_nt: TGTGCCAGCAGTGACGGTATCGGGGAGCTGTTTTTT; cdr3_aa: CASSDGIGELFF
clone_size: many; j_call: TRBJ1-5; d_call: .; v_call: TRBV12-3/TRBV12-4; cdr3_nt: TGTGCCAGCAGATCTTCCGGGCGCAATCAGCCCCAGCATTTT; cdr3_aa: CASRSSGRNQPQHF
clone_size: .; j_call: TRBJ1-5; d_call: .; v_call: TRBV20-1; cdr3_nt: TGCAGTGCTAGAGGGGCGGGAGGGAAAATCAATCAGCCCCAGCATTTT; cdr3_aa: CSARGAGGKINQPQHF
clone_size: few; j_call: TRBJ2-1; d_call: TRBD2; v_call: TRBV7-8; cdr3_nt: TGTGCCAGCAGCTTAGCGCGTCTGGGAGGGCCGAGCAATGAGCAGTTCTTC; cdr3_aa: CASSLARLGGPSNEQFF
clone_size: many; j_call: TRBJ2-2; d_call: .; v_call: TRBV7-6; cdr3_nt: TGTGCCAGCAGCTTGGGGGGCTTTCGCACCGGGGAGCTGTTTTTT; cdr3_aa: CASSLGGFRTGELFF
clone_size: many; j_call: TRBJ2-1; d_call: .; v_call: TRBV5-1; cdr3_nt: TGCGCCAGCAGCTTAACTCTAGGGAATGAGCAGTTCTTC; cdr3_aa: CASSLTLGNEQFF
clone_size: .; j_call: TRBJ1-4; d_call: .; v_call: TRBV7-9; cdr3_nt: TGTGCCAGCAGCTTATCCGGACAGCAAGGAAAACTGTTTTTT; cdr3_aa: CASSLSGQQGKLFF
clone_size: .; j_call: TRBJ2-7; d_call: .; v_call: TRBV12-3/TRBV12-4; cdr3_nt: TGTGCCAGCAGCCTATCCTCCACTGGGGGCCACGAGCAGTACTTC; cdr3_aa: CASSLSSTGGHEQYF
clone_size: .; j_call: TRBJ2-7; d_call: .; v_call: TRBV4-3; cdr3_nt: TGCGCCAGCAGCCCGCGGGACGGAGCCCACGAGCAGTACTTC; cdr3_aa: CASSPRDGAHEQYF
clone_size: .; j_call: TRBJ2-3; d_call: TRBD2; v_call: TRBV3-1; cdr3_nt: TGTGCCAGCAGCCGAGAAGCGGGAGCGATAGATACGCAGTATTTT; cdr3_aa: CASSREAGAIDTQYF
clone_size: few; j_call: TRBJ1-1; d_call: .; v_call: TRBV28; cdr3_nt: TGTGCCAGCAGTTTATTAGGGGCTGGGCGGTTTGAAGCTTTCTTT; cdr3_aa: CASSLLGAGRFEAFF
clone_size: few; j_call: TRBJ2-1; d_call: TRBD2; v_call: TRBV6-1; cdr3_nt: TGTGCCAGCAGTCAGGGACTAGCGGGTCATCATGAGCAGTTCTTC; cdr3_aa: CASSQGLAGHHEQFF
clone_size: few; j_call: TRBJ2-1; d_call: TRBD2; v_call: TRBV4-2; cdr3_nt: TGTGCCAGCAGCCAAGATTCTGGGACTAGGAGCAATGAGCAGTTCTTC; cdr3_aa: CASSQDSGTRSNEQFF
clone_size: many; j_call: TRBJ2-5; d_call: .; v_call: TRBV28; cdr3_nt: TGTGCCAGCAACCAGCAAGGGACCCAGTACTTC; cdr3_aa: CASNQQGTQYF
clone_size: .; j_call: TRBJ2-1; d_call: .; v_call: TRBV19; cdr3_nt: TGTGCCAGTAGTGTTCGGAACTACAATGAGCAGTTCTTC; cdr3_aa: CASSVRNYNEQFF
clone_size: .; j_call: TRBJ2-1; d_call: .; v_call: TRBV29-1; cdr3_nt: TGCAGGGCGGCCGGCGCCCCGGGCAATGAGCAGTTCTTC; cdr3_aa: CRAAGAPGNEQFF
clone_size: many; j_call: TRBJ2-1; d_call: TRBD1; v_call: TRBV12-3/TRBV12-4; cdr3_nt: TGTGCCAGCAGTCCAAGGACAGGGCGATACAATGAGCAGTTCTTC; cdr3_aa: CASSPRTGRYNEQFF
clone_size: many; j_call: TRBJ2-1; d_call: .; v_call: TRBV12-3/TRBV12-4; cdr3_nt: TGTGCCAGCAGTTTAGTAAACGCGGATGAGCAGTTCTTC; cdr3_aa: CASSLVNADEQFF
clone_size: few; j_call: TRBJ2-5; d_call: .; v_call: TRBV7-9; cdr3_nt: TGTGCCAGCAGCTACGACCCTGGCGCGGATCCACAAGAGACCCAGTACTTC; cdr3_aa: CASSYDPGADPQETQYF
clone_size: .; j_call: TRBJ2-1; d_call: TRBD1; v_call: TRBV7-6; cdr3_nt: TGTGCCAGCAGCCGAGAGGACAGGACATACAATGAGCAGTTCTTC; cdr3_aa: CASSREDRTYNEQFF
clone_size: many; j_call: TRBJ2-1; d_call: TRBD2; v_call: TRBV29-1; cdr3_nt: TGCAGCGTTGAGCTAGCGGGACTTTACAATGAGCAGTTCTTC; cdr3_aa: CSVELAGLYNEQFF
clone_size: many; j_call: TRBJ2-2; d_call: TRBD2; v_call: TRBV5-6; cdr3_nt: TGTGCCAGCAGCCAACTGCGGGGGGTCGGGGAGCTGTTTTTT; cdr3_aa: CASSQLRGVGELFF
clone_size: .; j_call: TRBJ2-1; d_call: .; v_call: TRBV10-3; cdr3_nt: TGTGCCATCAGTGGGGTCTCCTACAATGAGCAGTTCTTC; cdr3_aa: CAISGVSYNEQFF
clone_size: many; j_call: TRBJ2-5; d_call: TRBD2; v_call: TRBV20-1; cdr3_nt: TGCAGTGCTAGGCCGGCGTTGCGGGGGTACCAAGAGACCCAGTACTTC; cdr3_aa: CSARPALRGYQETQYF